This record concerns one TCR beta chain sequence. The germline V gene has CDR1 ENHRY and CDR2 SYGVKD. The CDR3 spans 13 residues. V lost 4 bases and J 5 bases, leaving 9 bases between the germline ends. In the authors' workflow: Researchers report that nucleated cell counts were estimated from reference gene primer amplification. Assay: immunoSEQ multiplex PCR; the TCRdb copy retains only in-frame clones and omits some. That table furnishes V, J and clone size, whereas the DNA furnished D and trimming. Of hundreds of thousands of clones listed, about nine tenths were seen once; the top ten hold roughly 5.3%. The data derive from a study of blood T cell repertoires in COVID-19. Cohort assignment relied on participant-reported clinical history. Two negative PCRs, clearance, or symptom resolution were required of recovered Cohort 3 donors.

The sequencing input was PBMCs or T cells enriched from blood (not recorded which). The origin of this receptor is a man in his 60s who had recovered from COVID-19. The chain has TRBV10-3 and TRBJ2-1; D not resolved. CDR3 amino acids: CAISAQVDNEQFF. CDR3 DNA: TGTGCCATCAGTGCCCAGGTCGACAATGAGCAGTTCTTC.